The present T cell receptor beta chain was sequenced within a study of blood T cell repertoires in COVID-19 (dated by TCRdb to 2018 to 2020). Looking at the study overall: Samples from collaborators originated in the United States, Italy and Spain and spanned both the acute and convalescent phases of COVID-19. HLA class I and class II types, where available, came from metadata supplied by the sample provider rather than from assay-based typing. The samples were drawn from two sources: the first 160 participants of the ongoing ImmuneRACE study, and 1,000 to 1,500 subjects contributed by 6 global collaborators. The prospective study material was composed of cDNA or gDNA derived from T cells, B-cell-depleted T cells, or PBMCs. Deeply sampled blood TCRbeta repertoires from subjects exposed to, actively infected with, or recovered from COVID-19 were included in the dataset. The repertoires were released in a freely available public database intended as a resource for research on the immune response to SARS-CoV-2. The sample metadata nearly always contained a de-identified subject ID, COVID-19 status, age in years and sex.

TCRbeta CDR3 regions were amplified from genomic DNA using the immunoSEQ Assay, a bias-controlled multiplex PCR. In the source study's methods: Nucleated cell counts per sample were estimated from amplification of reference gene primers within the assay. To quantify the absolute abundance of each unique TCRbeta CDR3 rearrangement, sequence reads were collapsed and filtered. Productive Simpson clonality was computed per sample as the square root of Simpson's diversity index over productive rearrangements. TCRdb took this table from immuneACCESS and kept in-frame rearrangements with V and J called. Such tables lack part of the clones; where checked against another copy, unresolved V genes explain under half of the gap, and the rest is unexplained. The V and J calls and clone size are taken from that table; D and trimming were inferred from the DNA. Here the sample has tens of thousands of clones; 75% to 90% occur a single time. The biggest ten clones account for less than 7.5% of the sample.

Whole blood was collected in K2EDTA tubes by collaborating institutions according to the institutions' own protocols. Collaborator samples were shipped for TCRbeta analysis as frozen whole blood, isolated PBMCs, or DNA extracted from either sample type. With respect to this clone: Its antigen is unknown. Base qualities are not recorded, but no much larger clone differs from it by a single base.

Results and caveats for the whole study, not just this receptor: The amount of clinical and demographic metadata varied by source and participant and was provided uncurated.

This TCR derives from a woman of 80 years or more with active COVID-19. Sample: peripheral blood.

This receptor has the CDR3 CASSVGTGTEAFF. The nucleotides read TGTGCCAGCAGCGTCGGGACAGGCACTGAAGCTTTCTTT. The chain employs TRBV7-3 and TRBJ1-1, with TRBD1 matching 8 junction bases. Trimming accounts for 5 bases at V and 4 bases at J, while the number of junction bases matched to no gene is 3. Reading from cysteine to phenylalanine, the CDR3 counts 13 amino acids. The entry retains the CDR3 DNA only, 39 bases that are in frame from base 1. As encoded in the germline V gene, CDR1 is SGHTA while CDR2 is FQGTGA.